These T cell receptor beta chains were read from a single sample in a study of blood T cell repertoires in COVID-19. Produced via immunoSEQ multiplex PCR; TCRdb's table is partial and in-frame only. The sample includes about 200,000 clones, 84% of them seen just once. The sequenced material came from peripheral blood. Every receptor here comes from a human donor in a cohort sampled during active COVID-19. CDR3s include the opening cysteine and the closing phenylalanine or tryptophan. A D gene is named only where the DNA matches it firmly. The size of a clone is reported for some rows only, either as once, few or many, or as a class for expanded clones.

>NA|NA|TRBV16|TRBJ1-1
CASSQSTGVGRNTEAFF
TGTGCCAGCAGCCAATCTACTGGCGTGGGCAGGAACACTGAAGCTTTCTTT
>NA|TRBD2|TRBV5-6|TRBJ2-2
CASSSGLAGVTGELFF
TGTGCCAGCAGCTCGGGACTAGCGGGAGTGACCGGGGAGCTGTTTTTT
>once|TRBD1|TRBV7-9|TRBJ2-5
CASSLQAGTGRETQYF
TGTGCCAGCAGCTTACAAGCCGGGACAGGGAGGGAGACCCAGTACTTC
>NA|TRBD1|TRBV7-9|TRBJ1-4
CASSERGQEREKLFF
TGTGCCAGCAGCGAGAGGGGACAGGAACGTGAAAAACTGTTTTTT
>NA|TRBD1|TRBV18|TRBJ1-2
CASSPNRDRGFGGGYTF
TGTGCCAGCTCACCTAACCGGGACAGGGGTTTCGGAGGTGGCTACACCTTC
>NA|NA|TRBV11-2|TRBJ2-7
CASSLGAGYEQYF
TGTGCCAGCAGCTTAGGAGCAGGCTACGAGCAGTACTTC
>NA|NA|TRBV6-1|TRBJ1-5
CASSDGPTYQPQHF
TGTGCCAGCAGTGATGGGCCAACTTATCAGCCCCAGCATTTT
>NA|NA|TRBV15|TRBJ1-6
CATSSTYSPLHF
TGTGCCACCAGCTCTACGTATTCACCCCTCCACTTT
>NA|NA|TRBV6-5|TRBJ2-7
CASTAGLPDPYEQYF
TGTGCCAGCACTGCGGGACTTCCGGATCCCTACGAGCAGTACTTC
>NA|TRBD2|TRBV7-2|TRBJ2-7
CASSPRVAGVTEQYF
TGTGCCAGCAGCCCGAGGGTAGCGGGAGTTACGGAGCAGTACTTC
>NA|NA|TRBV27|TRBJ1-1
CASKPSGVRDEAFF
TGTGCCAGCAAACCCTCGGGAGTCCGGGATGAAGCTTTCTTT
>NA|NA|TRBV7-2|TRBJ1-6
CASSLRVQYNSPLHF
TGTGCCAGCAGCTTGAGGGTCCAGTATAATTCACCCCTCCACTTT
>NA|TRBD1|TRBV28|TRBJ1-5
CASSHPDRESQPQHF
TGTGCCAGCAGCCATCCCGACAGGGAGAGTCAGCCCCAGCATTTT
>NA|TRBD2|TRBV3-1/TRBV3-2|TRBJ2-1
CASSLRSGLYNEQFF
TGTGCCAGCAGCCTCCGTAGCGGGCTCTACAATGAGCAGTTCTTC
>once|TRBD1|TRBV7-2|TRBJ2-5
CASSFGQGRETQYF
TGTGCCAGCAGCTTTGGACAGGGTAGGGAGACCCAGTACTTC
>NA|NA|TRBV7-2|TRBJ1-2
CASSLRAGFGYGYTF
TGTGCCAGCAGCCTTAGAGCAGGGTTCGGCTATGGCTACACCTTC
>once|NA|TRBV18|TRBJ2-7
CASSPGTLGIDEQYF
TGTGCCAGCTCACCAGGGACACTAGGGATCGACGAGCAGTACTTC
>NA|TRBD1|TRBV11-2|TRBJ2-3
CASSEGQGGTDTQYF
TGTGCCAGCAGCGAGGGACAGGGGGGCACAGATACGCAGTATTTT
>NA|TRBD1|TRBV6-6|TRBJ1-5
CASSYRGTGDLQPQHF
TGTGCCAGCAGTTACCGTGGGACAGGGGATTTGCAGCCCCAGCATTTT
>NA|NA|TRBV7-6|TRBJ2-1
CASSSHGSSYNEQFF
TGTGCCAGCAGCTCCCACGGTAGCTCCTACAATGAGCAGTTCTTC
>NA|TRBD1|TRBV25-1|TRBJ1-4
CASSDDDRGPEKLFF
TGTGCCAGCAGTGACGACGACAGGGGGCCTGAAAAACTGTTTTTT
>NA|NA|TRBV11-3|TRBJ2-5
CASSLSGVGETQYF
TGTGCCAGCAGCTTATCGGGAGTCGGGGAGACCCAGTACTTC
>NA|TRBD1|TRBV9|TRBJ1-4
CASSPGTGGEKLFF
TGTGCCAGCAGCCCCGGGACAGGAGGAGAAAAACTGTTTTTT
>NA|NA|TRBV7-2|TRBJ2-1
CASSLGYGSEQFF
TGTGCCAGCAGCTTGGGGTACGGGAGTGAGCAGTTCTTC
>NA|NA|TRBV5-1|TRBJ2-3
CASSFGVSTDTQYF
TGCGCCAGCAGCTTCGGGGTCAGTACAGATACGCAGTATTTT
>NA|NA|TRBV19|TRBJ2-1
CASSATATYNEQFF
TGTGCCAGTAGTGCGACAGCTACCTACAATGAGCAGTTCTTC
>few|NA|TRBV19|TRBJ1-5
CASSTTGNQPQHF
TGTGCCAGTAGTACGACAGGCAATCAGCCCCAGCATTTT
>NA|NA|TRBV20-1|TRBJ1-4
CSASRDATNEKLFF
TGCAGTGCTAGTAGAGATGCAACTAATGAAAAACTGTTTTTT
>NA|TRBD1|TRBV7-6|TRBJ1-5
CASSVSGQGNQPQHF
TGTGCCAGCAGCGTATCGGGACAGGGCAATCAGCCCCAGCATTTT
>NA|NA|TRBV10-2|TRBJ1-5
CAARGAQSYQPQHF
TGCGCCGCGCGCGGGGCTCAATCGTATCAGCCCCAGCATTTT
>NA|NA|TRBV7-2|TRBJ2-1
CASSLDSLANEQFF
TGTGCCAGCAGCTTAGATTCTCTAGCTAATGAGCAGTTCTTC